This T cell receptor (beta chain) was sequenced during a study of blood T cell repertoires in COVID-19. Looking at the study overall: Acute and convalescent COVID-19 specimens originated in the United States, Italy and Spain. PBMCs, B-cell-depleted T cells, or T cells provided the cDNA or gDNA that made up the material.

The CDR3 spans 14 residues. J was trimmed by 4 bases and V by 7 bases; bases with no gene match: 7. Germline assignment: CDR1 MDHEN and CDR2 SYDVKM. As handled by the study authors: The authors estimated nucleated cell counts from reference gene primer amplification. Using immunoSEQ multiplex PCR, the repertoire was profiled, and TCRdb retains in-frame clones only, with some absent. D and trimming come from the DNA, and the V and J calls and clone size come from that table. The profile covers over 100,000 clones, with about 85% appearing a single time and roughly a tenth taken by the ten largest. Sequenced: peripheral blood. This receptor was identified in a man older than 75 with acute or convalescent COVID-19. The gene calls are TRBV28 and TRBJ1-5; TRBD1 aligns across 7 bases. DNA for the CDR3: TGTGCCAGCACCCAGGGGGTTGAGAATCAGCCCCAGCATTTT. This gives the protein CASTQGVENQPQHF.